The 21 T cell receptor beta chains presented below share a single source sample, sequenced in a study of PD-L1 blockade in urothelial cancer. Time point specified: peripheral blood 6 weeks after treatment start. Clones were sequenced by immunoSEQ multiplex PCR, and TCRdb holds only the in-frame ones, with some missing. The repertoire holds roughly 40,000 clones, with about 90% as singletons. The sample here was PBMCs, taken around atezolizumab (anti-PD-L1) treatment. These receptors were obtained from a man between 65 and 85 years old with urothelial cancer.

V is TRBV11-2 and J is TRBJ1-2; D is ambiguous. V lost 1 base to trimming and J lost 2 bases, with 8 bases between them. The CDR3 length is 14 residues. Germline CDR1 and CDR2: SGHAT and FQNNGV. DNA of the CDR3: TGTGCCAGCAGCTTAGGGCCAAGAAACTATGGCTACACCTTC. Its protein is CASSLGPRNYGYTF.

CDR3 DNA sequence: TGTGCCAGCAGTCTTACTAGCGGGAGGATTTGGGATGAGCAGTTCTTC. Translation: CASSLTSGRIWDEQFF. J is TRBJ2-1 and V is TRBV28, with TRBD2 matching 12 bases. Germline CDR1 MDHEN, CDR2 SYDVKM. The ends lost 5 bases at V and 8 bases at J; junction bases unmatched: 10. The CDR3 spans 16 residues.

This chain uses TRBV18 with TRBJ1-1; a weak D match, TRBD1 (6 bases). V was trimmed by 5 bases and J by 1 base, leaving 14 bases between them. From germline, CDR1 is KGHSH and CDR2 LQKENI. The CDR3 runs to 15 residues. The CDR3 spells CASSAPGHRNTEAFF. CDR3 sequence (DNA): TGTGCCAGCTCAGCTCCGGGACACAGGAACACTGAAGCTTTCTTT. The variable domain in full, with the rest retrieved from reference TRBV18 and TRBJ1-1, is NAGVMQNPRHLVRRRGQEARLRCSPMKGHSHVYWYRQLPEEGLKFMVYLQKENIIDESGMPKERFSAEFPKEGPSILRIQQVVRGDSAAYFCASSAPGHRNTEAFFGQGTRLTVV.

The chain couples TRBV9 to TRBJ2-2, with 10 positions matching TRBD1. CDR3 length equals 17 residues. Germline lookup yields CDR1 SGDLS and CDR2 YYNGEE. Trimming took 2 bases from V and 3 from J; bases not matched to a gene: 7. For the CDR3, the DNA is TGTGCCAGCAGCGTCCAGCACGGGACAGGGGACACCGGGGAGCTGTTTTTT. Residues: CASSVQHGTGDTGELFF.

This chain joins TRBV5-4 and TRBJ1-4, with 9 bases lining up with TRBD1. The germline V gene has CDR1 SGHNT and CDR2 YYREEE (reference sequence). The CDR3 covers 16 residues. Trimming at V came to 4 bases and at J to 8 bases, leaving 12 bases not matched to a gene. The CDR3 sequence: CASSLRPQGAGEKLFF. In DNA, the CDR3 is TGTGCCAGCAGCCTACGGCCACAGGGGGCGGGGGAAAAACTGTTTTTT.

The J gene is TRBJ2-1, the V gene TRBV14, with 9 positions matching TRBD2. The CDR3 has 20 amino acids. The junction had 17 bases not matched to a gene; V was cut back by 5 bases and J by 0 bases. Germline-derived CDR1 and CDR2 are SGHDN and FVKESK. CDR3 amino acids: CASSSPRLAGNTGSYNEQFF. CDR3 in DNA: TGTGCCAGCAGCTCTCCGCGGCTAGCGGGGAACACTGGCTCCTACAATGAGCAGTTCTTC.

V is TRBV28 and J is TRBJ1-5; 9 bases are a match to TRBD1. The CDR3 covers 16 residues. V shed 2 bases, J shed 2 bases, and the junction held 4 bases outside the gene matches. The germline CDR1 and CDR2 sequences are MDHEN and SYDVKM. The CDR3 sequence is CASSLRGQGRNQPQHF. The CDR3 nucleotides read TGTGCCAGCAGTTTACGCGGACAGGGGCGCAATCAGCCCCAGCATTTT.

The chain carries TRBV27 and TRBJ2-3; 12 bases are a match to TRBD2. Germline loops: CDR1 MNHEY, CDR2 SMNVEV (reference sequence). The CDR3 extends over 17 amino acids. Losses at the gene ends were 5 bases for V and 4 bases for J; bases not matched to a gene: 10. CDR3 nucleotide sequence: TGTGCCAGCAGTCCCCTGCTAGCGGGAGGGAGGGCAGATACGCAGTATTTT. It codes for CASSPLLAGGRADTQYF.

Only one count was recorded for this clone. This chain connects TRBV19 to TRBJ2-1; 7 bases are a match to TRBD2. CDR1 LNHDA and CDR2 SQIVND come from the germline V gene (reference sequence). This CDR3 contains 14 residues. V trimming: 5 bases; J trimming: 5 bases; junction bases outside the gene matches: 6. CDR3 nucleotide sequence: TGTGCCAGTAGTCGGGCTAGCGGTCACAATGAGCAGTTCTTC. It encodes CASSRASGHNEQFF.

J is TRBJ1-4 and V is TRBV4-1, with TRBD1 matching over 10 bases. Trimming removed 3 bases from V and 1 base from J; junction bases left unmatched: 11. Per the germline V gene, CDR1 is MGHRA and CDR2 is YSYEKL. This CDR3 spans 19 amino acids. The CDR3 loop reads CASSHRGQGVVRTNEKLFF. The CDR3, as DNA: TGCGCCAGCAGCCATCGAGGACAGGGGGTGGTAAGAACTAATGAAAAACTGTTTTTT.

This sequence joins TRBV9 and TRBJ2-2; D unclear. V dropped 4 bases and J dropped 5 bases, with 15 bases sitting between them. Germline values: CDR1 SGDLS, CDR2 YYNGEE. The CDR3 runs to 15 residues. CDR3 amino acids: CASSPDSSATGELFF. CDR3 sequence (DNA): TGTGCCAGCAGCCCAGACTCCAGCGCGACCGGGGAGCTGTTTTTT.

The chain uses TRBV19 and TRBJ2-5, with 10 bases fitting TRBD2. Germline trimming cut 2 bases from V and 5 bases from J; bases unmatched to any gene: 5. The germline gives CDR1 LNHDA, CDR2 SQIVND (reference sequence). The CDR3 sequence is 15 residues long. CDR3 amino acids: CASSILAGVEETQYF. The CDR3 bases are TGTGCCAGTAGTATACTAGCGGGAGTTGAGGAGACCCAGTACTTC. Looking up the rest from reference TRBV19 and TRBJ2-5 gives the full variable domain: DGGITQSPKYLFRKEGQNVTLSCEQNLNHDAMYWYRQDPGQGLRLIYYSQIVNDFQKGDIAEGYSVSREKKESFPLTVTSAQKNPTAFYLCASSILAGVEETQYFGPGTRLLVL.

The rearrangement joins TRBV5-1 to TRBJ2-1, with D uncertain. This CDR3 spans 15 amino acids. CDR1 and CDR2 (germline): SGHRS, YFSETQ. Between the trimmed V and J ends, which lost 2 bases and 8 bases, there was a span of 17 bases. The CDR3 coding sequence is TGCGCCAGCAGCTTAGTCAACCCCGAGCGCGATGAGCAGTTCTTC. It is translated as CASSLVNPERDEQFF. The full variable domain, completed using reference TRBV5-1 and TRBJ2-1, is KAGVTQTPRYLIKTRGQQVTLSCSPISGHRSVSWYQQTPGQGLQFLFEYFSETQRNKGNFPGRFSGRQFSNSRSEMNVSTLELGDSALYLCASSLVNPERDEQFFGPGTRLTVL.

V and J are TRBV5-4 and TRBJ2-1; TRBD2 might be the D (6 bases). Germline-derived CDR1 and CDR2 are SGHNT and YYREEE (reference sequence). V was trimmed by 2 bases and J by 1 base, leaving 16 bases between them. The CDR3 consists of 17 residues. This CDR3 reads CASSFGGAGASYNEQFF. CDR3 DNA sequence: TGTGCCAGCAGCTTTGGAGGGGCGGGTGCTTCCTACAATGAGCAGTTCTTC.

This chain's CDR3 is CASGQAYEQYF. In nucleotides, the CDR3 is TGTGCCTCGGGACAGGCCTACGAGCAGTACTTC. V usage is TRBV30 and J usage is TRBJ2-7; 8 bases map to TRBD1. The CDR3 has 11 amino acids. Germline CDR1 GTSNPN, CDR2 SVGIG (reference sequence). After removal of 7 bases from V and 2 bases from J, the junction contained 1 base not matched to a gene.

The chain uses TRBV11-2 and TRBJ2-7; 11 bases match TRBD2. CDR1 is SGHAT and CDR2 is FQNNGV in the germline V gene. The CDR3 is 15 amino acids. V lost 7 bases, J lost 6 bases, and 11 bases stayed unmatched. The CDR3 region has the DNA TGTGCCAGCACCCCGCAGGGGCTAGCGGGAGGCGAGCAGTACTTC. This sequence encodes CASTPQGLAGGEQYF.

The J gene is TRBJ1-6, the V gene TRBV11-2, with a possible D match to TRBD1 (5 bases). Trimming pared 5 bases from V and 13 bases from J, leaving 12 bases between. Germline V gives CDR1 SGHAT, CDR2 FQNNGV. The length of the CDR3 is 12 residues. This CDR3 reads CASSAGQVPLHF. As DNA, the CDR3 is TGTGCCAGCAGCGCTGGACAAGTGCCCCTCCACTTT.

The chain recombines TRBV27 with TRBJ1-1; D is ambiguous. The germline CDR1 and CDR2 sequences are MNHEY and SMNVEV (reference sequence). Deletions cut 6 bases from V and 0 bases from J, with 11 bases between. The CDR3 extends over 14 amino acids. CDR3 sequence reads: CASSPRVLNTEAFF. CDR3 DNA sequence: TGTGCCAGCAGCCCGAGAGTCTTGAACACTGAAGCTTTCTTT.

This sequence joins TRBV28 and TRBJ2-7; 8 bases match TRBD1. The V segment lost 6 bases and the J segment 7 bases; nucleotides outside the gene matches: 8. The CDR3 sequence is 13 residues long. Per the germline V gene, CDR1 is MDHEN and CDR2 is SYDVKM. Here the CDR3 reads CASSSGGAGEQYF. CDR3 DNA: TGTGCCAGCAGCTCAGGGGGCGCGGGGGAGCAGTACTTC.

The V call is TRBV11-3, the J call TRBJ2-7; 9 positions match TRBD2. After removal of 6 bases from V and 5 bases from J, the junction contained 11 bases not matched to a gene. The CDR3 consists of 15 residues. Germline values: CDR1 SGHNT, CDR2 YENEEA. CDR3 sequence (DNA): TGTGCCAGCAGGGGGGGGGTAGCGGGAGAGAACGAGCAGTACTTC. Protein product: CASRGGVAGENEQYF.

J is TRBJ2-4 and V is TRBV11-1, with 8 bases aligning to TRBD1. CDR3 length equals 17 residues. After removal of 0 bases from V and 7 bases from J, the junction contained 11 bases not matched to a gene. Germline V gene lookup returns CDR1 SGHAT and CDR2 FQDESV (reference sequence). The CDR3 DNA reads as TGTGCCAGCAGCTTAGCCAGGGTTACAGGGGGAAGGAACATTCAGTACTTC. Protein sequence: CASSLARVTGGRNIQYF.